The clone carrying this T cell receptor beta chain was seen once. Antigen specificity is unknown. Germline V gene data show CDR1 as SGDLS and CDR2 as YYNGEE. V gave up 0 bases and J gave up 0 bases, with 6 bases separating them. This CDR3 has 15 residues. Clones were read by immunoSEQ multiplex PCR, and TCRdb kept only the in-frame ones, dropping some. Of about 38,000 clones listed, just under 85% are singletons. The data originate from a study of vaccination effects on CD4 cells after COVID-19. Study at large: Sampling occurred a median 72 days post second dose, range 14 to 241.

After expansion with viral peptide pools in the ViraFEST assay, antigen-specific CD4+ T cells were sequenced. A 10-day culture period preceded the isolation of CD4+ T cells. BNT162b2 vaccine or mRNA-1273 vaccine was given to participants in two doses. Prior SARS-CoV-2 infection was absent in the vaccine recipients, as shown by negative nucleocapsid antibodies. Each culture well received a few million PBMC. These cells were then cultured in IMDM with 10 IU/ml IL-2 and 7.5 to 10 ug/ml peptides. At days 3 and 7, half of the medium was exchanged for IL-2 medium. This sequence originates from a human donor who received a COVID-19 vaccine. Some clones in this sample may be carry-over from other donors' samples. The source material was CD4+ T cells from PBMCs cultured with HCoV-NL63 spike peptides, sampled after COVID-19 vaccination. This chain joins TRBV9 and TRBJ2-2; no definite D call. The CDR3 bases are TGTGCCAGCAGCGTAGGGTCGGCGAACACCGGGGAGCTGTTTTTT. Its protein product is CASSVGSANTGELFF.